Presented here are 21 T cell receptor beta chains from one specimen sequenced in a study of CD8+CD57+ T cells in acquired aplastic anemia. Investigators profiled TCR beta VDJ and CDR3 from genomic DNA template. One entry per CDR3 protein, called by TCRdb with MiXCR from the reads. The sample includes about 190,000 distinct CDR3 sequences, around 66% of them seen just once. Sequenced input: sorted CD4+, CD8+, or CD8+CD57+ T cells (not recorded which) from PBMCs. The receptors here all came from a human donor with severe aplastic anemia or a healthy control (not recorded which).

The CDR3: CASSQDRGSYEQYF. The CDR3 nucleotides read TGTGCCAGCAGCCAGGATCGGGGCTCCTACGAGCAGTACTTC. The chain has TRBV7-6 and TRBJ2-7; maybe TRBD2 (5 bases). CDR1 SGHVS and CDR2 FNYEAQ come from the germline V gene. The CDR3 totals 14 residues. Trimming removed 5 bases from V and 0 bases from J, with 11 bases in between.

The chain uses TRBV7-2 and TRBJ2-3; perhaps TRBD2 as D (5 bases). The V and J ends lost 1 base and 5 bases respectively, with 10 bases between them. Germline assignment: CDR1 SGHTA and CDR2 FQGNSA. The CDR3 has 14 residues. Here the CDR3 reads CASSLGPTRDTQYF. In DNA, the CDR3 is TGTGCCAGCAGCTTAGGCCCAACTAGAGATACGCAGTATTTT.

The rearrangement links TRBV7-8 to TRBJ1-2, with unresolved D. The germline V and J ends were trimmed by 4 bases and 5 bases, with 2 bases remaining between them. The CDR3 contains 10 residues. CDR1 is SGHVS and CDR2 is FQNEAQ in the germline V gene. CDR3 residues: CASSSYGYTF. Here the CDR3 DNA reads TGTGCCAGCAGCTCGTATGGCTACACCTTC.

This chain connects TRBV9 to TRBJ2-7; no clear D gene. Germline loops: CDR1 SGDLS, CDR2 YYNGEE. Trimming shortened V by 4 bases and J by 1 base, and 9 bases separated the two germline ends. This CDR3 spans 13 amino acids. CDR3 nucleotide sequence: TGTGCCAGCAGCCCATCCGGGTCCTACGAGCAGTACTTC. The encoded protein is CASSPSGSYEQYF. The variable domain in full, completed from reference TRBV9 and TRBJ2-7, reads DSGVTQTPKHLITATGQRVTLRCSPRSGDLSVYWYQQSLDQGLQFLIQYYNGEERAKGNILERFSAQQFPDLHSELNLSSLELGDSALYFCASSPSGSYEQYFGPGTRLTVT.

This clonotype occurred once. The chain recombines TRBV19 with TRBJ2-7; TRBD1 matches at 11 bases. The V and J ends lost 4 bases and 5 bases, in that order; junction bases with no gene match: 4. This CDR3 contains 14 residues. The germline gives CDR1 LNHDA, CDR2 SQIVND (reference sequence). The CDR3 nucleotides are TGTGCCAGTAGTAACGGACAGGGGGCTAACGAGCAGTACTTC. Encoded protein: CASSNGQGANEQYF. Using reference TRBV19 and TRBJ2-7 for the parts outside the CDR3, the full variable domain is DGGITQSPKYLFRKEGQNVTLSCEQNLNHDAMYWYRQDPGQGLRLIYYSQIVNDFQKGDIAEGYSVSREKKESFPLTVTSAQKNPTAFYLCASSNGQGANEQYFGPGTRLTVT.

The table lists this clonotype with a few counts. The chain combines TRBV27 with TRBJ2-3; possible D gene TRBD2, 6 bases. Trimming left V 7 bases short and J 0 bases short, with 20 bases between. The germline V gene encodes CDR1 MNHEY and CDR2 SMNVEV (reference sequence). The CDR3 consists of 17 residues. CDR3 DNA sequence: TGTGCCAGCAACGTTTATGGTCACGGGGGTAGCACAGATACGCAGTATTTT. It translates to CASNVYGHGGSTDTQYF.

This clonotype occurred a few times. This chain links TRBV7-3 with TRBJ1-6, with D uncertain. CDR3 length: 14 amino acids. The germline V gene encodes CDR1 SGHTA and CDR2 FQGTGA. V gave up 1 base and J gave up 6 bases, with 7 bases separating them. In nucleotides, the CDR3 is TGTGCCAGCAGCTTAAGGCAGACTAATTCACCCCTCCACTTT. Its protein product is CASSLRQTNSPLHF.

This clonotype was seen a handful of times. This chain joins TRBV5-1 and TRBJ2-7, with D perhaps TRBD1 (5 bases). The CDR3 has 13 residues. CDR1 SGHRS and CDR2 YFSETQ come from the germline V gene. V was clipped by 1 base and J by 2 bases, with 7 bases between them. The CDR3 here is CASSLPRAYEQYF. As DNA, the CDR3 is TGCGCCAGCAGCTTGCCCAGGGCCTACGAGCAGTACTTC. The full variable domain, rest sourced from reference TRBV5-1 and TRBJ2-7, is KAGVTQTPRYLIKTRGQQVTLSCSPISGHRSVSWYQQTPGQGLQFLFEYFSETQRNKGNFPGRFSGRQFSNSRSEMNVSTLELGDSALYLCASSLPRAYEQYFGPGTRLTVT.

This clonotype was seen only once. This chain uses TRBV7-9 with TRBJ2-7; 8 bases are shared with TRBD1. The CDR3 has 15 residues. Germline lookup yields CDR1 SEHNR and CDR2 FQNEAQ (reference sequence). Trimming at V came to 3 bases and at J to 7 bases, leaving 11 bases not matched to a gene. The CDR3 reads CASSLKGTGHTEQYF. The CDR3, as DNA: TGTGCCAGCAGCTTGAAGGGGACAGGTCATACTGAGCAGTACTTC.

The chain links TRBV14 to TRBJ1-1; D gene ambiguous. The CDR3 has 15 amino acids. The germline CDR1 and CDR2 sequences are SGHDN and FVKESK. Trimming cost V 0 bases and J 4 bases, with 12 bases left between them. CDR3 amino acids: CASSQDRSRSTEAFF. In nucleotides, the CDR3 is TGTGCCAGCAGCCAAGATAGGAGCAGGAGCACTGAAGCTTTCTTT. Supplemented by reference TRBV14 and TRBJ1-1, the full variable domain reads EAGVTQFPSHSVIEKGQTVTLRCDPISGHDNLYWYRRVMGKEIKFLLHFVKESKQDESGMPNNRFLAERTGGTYSTLKVQPAELEDSGVYFCASSQDRSRSTEAFFGQGTRLTVV.

On this clonotype: Here the CDR3 omits its conserved ending phenylalanine or tryptophan, so a read error is the likely source. Here the CDR3 reads CASSGWTGTNYGYTV. The CDR3 region has the DNA TGTGCCAGCAGTGGTTGGACAGGGACTAACTATGGCTACACCGTC. V is TRBV6-1 and J is TRBJ1-2; 8 nucleotides line up with TRBD1. Germline V gene sequence: CDR1 MNHNS, CDR2 SASEGT. V was pared by 4 bases and J by 0 bases, with 4 bases of the junction left unmatched. This CDR3 spans 15 amino acids.

The chain uses TRBV25-1 and TRBJ2-7, with 12 bases that match TRBD1. This CDR3 comprises 16 residues. Per the germline V gene, CDR1 is MGHDK and CDR2 is SYGVNS. J was trimmed by 5 bases and V by 4 bases; bases with no gene match: 9. DNA of the CDR3: TGTGCCAGCAGTGTATCCCTGGGACAGGGGGCGAACGAGCAGTACTTC. Residues: CASSVSLGQGANEQYF.

V is TRBV7-8 and J is TRBJ1-5; D is possibly TRBD1 (5 bases). The germline V and J ends were trimmed by 1 base and 14 bases, with 18 bases remaining between them. CDR1 SGHVS and CDR2 FQNEAQ come from the germline V gene. The CDR3 is made up of 14 amino acids. The CDR3 reads CASSLGGSEFYEHF. In DNA form, the CDR3 reads TGTGCCAGCAGCTTAGGGGGCAGTGAATTCTACGAGCATTTT. The full variable domain, with the rest looked up from reference TRBV7-8 and TRBJ1-5, is GAGVSQSPRYKVAKRGQDVALRCDPISGHVSLFWYQQALGQGPEFLTYFQNEAQLDKSGLPSDRFFAERPEGSVSTLKIQRTQQEDSAVYLCASSLGGSEFYEHFGDGTRLSIL.

There are many counts of this clonotype. The chain employs TRBV11-2 and TRBJ1-2; no clear D gene. Germline-derived CDR1 and CDR2 are SGHAT and FQNNGV. Trimming removed 3 bases from V and 0 bases from J, with 14 bases in between. This CDR3 has 16 residues. Here the CDR3 DNA reads TGTGCCAGCAGCTTGGGAACAGCCGGAGCTAACTATGGCTACACCTTC. As protein: CASSLGTAGANYGYTF.

The chain links TRBV30 to TRBJ1-1; TRBD1 matches at 10 bases. The CDR3 extends over 11 amino acids. The germline gives CDR1 GTSNPN, CDR2 SVGIG (reference sequence). V shed 1 base, J shed 12 bases, and the junction held 2 bases outside the gene matches. The CDR3 here is CAWSADRGTFF. CDR3 DNA: TGTGCCTGGAGTGCGGACAGGGGGACTTTCTTT.

The chain has TRBV19 and TRBJ2-1, with 10 nucleotides matching TRBD2. J gave up 4 bases and V 7 bases, and 4 bases lay outside the gene matches. Germline V gene lookup returns CDR1 LNHDA and CDR2 SQIVND (reference sequence). CDR3 length: 14 amino acids. The CDR3 loop reads CASTQLAGYNEQFF. DNA of the CDR3: TGTGCCAGTACCCAACTAGCGGGGTACAATGAGCAGTTCTTC.

The V and J genes are TRBV29-1 and TRBJ1-1; TRBD1 aligns across 7 bases. The junction had 8 bases not matched to a gene; V was cut back by 7 bases and J by 0 bases. CDR1 is SQVTM and CDR2 is ANQGSEA in the germline V gene. The CDR3 consists of 14 residues. The CDR3 loop is CSASNRGMNTEAFF. The CDR3 nucleotides are TGCAGCGCCTCGAACAGGGGAATGAACACTGAAGCTTTCTTT.

This clonotype occurred once. The chain has TRBV29-1 and TRBJ1-2; TRBD1 might be the D (6 bases). CDR3 length: 11 residues. The V and J ends lost 6 bases and 9 bases respectively, with 14 bases between them. The germline gives CDR1 SQVTM, CDR2 ANQGSEA. Written as DNA, the CDR3 is TGCAGCGTATATAACAGGGATAGCTACACCTTC. It is translated as CSVYNRDSYTF. Supplemented by reference TRBV29-1 and TRBJ1-2, the full variable domain reads SAVISQKPSRDICQRGTSLTIQCQVDSQVTMMFWYRQQPGQSLTLIATANQGSEATYESGFVIDKFPISRPNLTFSTLTVSNMSPEDSSIYLCSVYNRDSYTFGSGTRLTVV.

This clonotype has ten or more counts. V and J are TRBV7-9 and TRBJ1-5; TRBD1 might be the D (5 bases). Per germline, CDR1 SEHNR and CDR2 FQNEAQ (reference sequence). The CDR3 has 15 amino acids. Trimming left V 1 base short and J 3 bases short, with 10 bases between. The CDR3 sequence: CASSLDWGDNQPQHF. DNA for the CDR3: TGTGCCAGCAGCTTAGATTGGGGGGACAATCAGCCCCAGCATTTT.

The V gene is TRBV6-5, the J gene TRBJ1-6; tentative D call: TRBD1 (5 bases). CDR1 and CDR2 from the germline V gene are MNHEY and SVGAGI. The CDR3 loop spans 14 amino acids. The V end was cut by 6 bases, the J end by 6 bases, with 12 bases between. CDR3 amino acids: CASRLRVLNSPLHF. In nucleotides, the CDR3 is TGTGCCAGCAGGCTCAGGGTGCTTAATTCACCCCTCCACTTT.

The table lists this clonotype with many counts. The chain couples TRBV19 to TRBJ2-3; perhaps TRBD2 as D (7 bases). The V end lost 6 bases, the J end lost 4 bases, and 14 bases lay between the germline ends. CDR3 length: 14 amino acids. Looked up from germline, CDR1 is LNHDA and CDR2 is SQIVND (reference sequence). The CDR3 sequence is CASSPGGASDTQYF. The DNA for the CDR3 is TGTGCCAGTAGCCCTGGGGGGGCCTCAGATACGCAGTATTTT. Full variable domain (remainder filled in from reference TRBV19 and TRBJ2-3): DGGITQSPKYLFRKEGQNVTLSCEQNLNHDAMYWYRQDPGQGLRLIYYSQIVNDFQKGDIAEGYSVSREKKESFPLTVTSAQKNPTAFYLCASSPGGASDTQYFGPGTRLTVL.